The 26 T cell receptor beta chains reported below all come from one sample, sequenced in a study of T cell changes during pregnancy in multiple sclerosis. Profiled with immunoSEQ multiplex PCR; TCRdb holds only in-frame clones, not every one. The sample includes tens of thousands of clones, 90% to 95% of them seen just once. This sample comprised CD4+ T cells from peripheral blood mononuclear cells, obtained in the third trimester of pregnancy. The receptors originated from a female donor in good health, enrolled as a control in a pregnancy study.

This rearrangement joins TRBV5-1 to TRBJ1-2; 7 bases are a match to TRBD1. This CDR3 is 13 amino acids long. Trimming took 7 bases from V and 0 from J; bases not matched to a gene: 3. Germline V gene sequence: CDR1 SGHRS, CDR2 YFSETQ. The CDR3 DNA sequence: TGCGCCAGCTCGGGACAGTCTAACTATGGCTACACCTTC. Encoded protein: CASSGQSNYGYTF.

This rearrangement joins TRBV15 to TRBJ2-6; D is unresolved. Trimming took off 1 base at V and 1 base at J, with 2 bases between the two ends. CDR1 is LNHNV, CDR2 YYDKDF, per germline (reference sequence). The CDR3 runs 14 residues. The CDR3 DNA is TGTGCCACCAGCAGAGCGTCTGGGGCCAACGTCCTGACTTTC. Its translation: CATSRASGANVLTF.

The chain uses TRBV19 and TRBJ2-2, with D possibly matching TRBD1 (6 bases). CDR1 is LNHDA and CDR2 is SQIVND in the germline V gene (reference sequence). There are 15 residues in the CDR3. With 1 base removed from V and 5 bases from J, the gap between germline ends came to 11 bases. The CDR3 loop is CASSIGGQQTGELFF. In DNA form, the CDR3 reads TGTGCCAGTAGTATAGGGGGGCAGCAGACCGGGGAGCTGTTTTTT.

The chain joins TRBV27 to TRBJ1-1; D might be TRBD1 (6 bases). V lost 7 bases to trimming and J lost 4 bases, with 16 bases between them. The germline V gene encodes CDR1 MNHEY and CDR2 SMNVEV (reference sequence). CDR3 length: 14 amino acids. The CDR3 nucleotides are TGTGCCAGCAAATCGCGGGGAGGGGGCACTGAAGCTTTCTTT. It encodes CASKSRGGGTEAFF.

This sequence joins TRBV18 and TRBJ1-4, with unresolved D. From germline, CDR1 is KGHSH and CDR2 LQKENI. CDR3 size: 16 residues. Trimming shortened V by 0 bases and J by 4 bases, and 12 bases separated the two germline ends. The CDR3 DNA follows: TGTGCCAGCTCACCACCGGTTGGAGGTGTTAATGAAAAACTGTTTTTT. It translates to CASSPPVGGVNEKLFF.

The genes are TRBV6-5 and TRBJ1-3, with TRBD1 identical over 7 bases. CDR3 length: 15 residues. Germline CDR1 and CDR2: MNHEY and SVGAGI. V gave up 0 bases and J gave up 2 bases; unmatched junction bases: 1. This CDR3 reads CASSYSDRAGNTIYF. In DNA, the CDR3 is TGTGCCAGCAGTTACTCCGACAGGGCTGGAAACACCATATATTTT.

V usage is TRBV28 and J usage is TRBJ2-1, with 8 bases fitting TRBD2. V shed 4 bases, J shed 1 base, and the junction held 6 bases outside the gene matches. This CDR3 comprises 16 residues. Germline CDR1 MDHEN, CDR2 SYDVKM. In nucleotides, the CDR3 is TGTGCCAGCAGTTCGGGTGTAGCGGGGTCCTACAATGAGCAGTTCTTC. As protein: CASSSGVAGSYNEQFF.

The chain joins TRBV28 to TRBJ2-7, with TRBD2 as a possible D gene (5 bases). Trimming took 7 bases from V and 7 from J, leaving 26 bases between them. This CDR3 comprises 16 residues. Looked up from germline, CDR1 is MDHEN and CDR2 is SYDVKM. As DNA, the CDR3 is TGTGCCAGCACCGGGGTCTGGGTCAATCCGTCTGGAGAGCAGTACTTC. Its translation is CASTGVWVNPSGEQYF.

Here the CDR3 DNA reads TGCGCCAGCAGTCAAGTTATTTTGTTTAGGGACAGGGGGCTCACTGAAGCTTTCTTT. It translates to CASSQVILFRDRGLTEAFF. The chain is built from TRBV23-1 and TRBJ1-1; 12 nucleotides line up with TRBD1. TRBV23-1 is designated an ORF whose function remains uncertain. V was clipped by 2 bases and J by 4 bases; unmatched bases: 14. The CDR3 length is 19 residues.

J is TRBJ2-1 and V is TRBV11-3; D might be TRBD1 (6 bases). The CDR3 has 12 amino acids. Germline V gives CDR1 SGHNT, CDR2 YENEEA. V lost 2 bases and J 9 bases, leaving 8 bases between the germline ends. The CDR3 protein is CASSLQGTEQFF. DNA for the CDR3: TGTGCCAGCAGCTTACAGGGGACTGAGCAGTTCTTC.

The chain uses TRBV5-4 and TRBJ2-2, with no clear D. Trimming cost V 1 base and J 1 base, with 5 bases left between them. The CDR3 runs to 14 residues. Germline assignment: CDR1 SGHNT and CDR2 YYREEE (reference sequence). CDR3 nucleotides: TGTGCCAGCAGCTTGCCAAAGAACACCGGGGAGCTGTTTTTT. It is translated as CASSLPKNTGELFF.

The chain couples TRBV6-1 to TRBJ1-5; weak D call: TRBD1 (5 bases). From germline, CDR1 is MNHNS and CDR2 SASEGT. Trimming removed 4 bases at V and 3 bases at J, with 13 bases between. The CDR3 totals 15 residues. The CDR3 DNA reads TGTGCCAGCAGTGGCGACAAGGGGAACAATCAGCCCCAGCATTTT. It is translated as CASSGDKGNNQPQHF.

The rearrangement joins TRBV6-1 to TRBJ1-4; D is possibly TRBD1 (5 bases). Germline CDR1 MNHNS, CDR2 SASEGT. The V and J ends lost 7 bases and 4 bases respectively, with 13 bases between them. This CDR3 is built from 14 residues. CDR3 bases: TGTGCCAGCACTGTAGGGGTGGATAATGAAAAACTGTTTTTT. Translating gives CASTVGVDNEKLFF.

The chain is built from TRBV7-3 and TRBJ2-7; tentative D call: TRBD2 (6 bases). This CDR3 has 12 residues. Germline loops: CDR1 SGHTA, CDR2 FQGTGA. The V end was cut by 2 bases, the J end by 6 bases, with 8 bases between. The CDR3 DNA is TGTGCCAGCAGCTTAGGACTATCCGAGCAGTACTTC. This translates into CASSLGLSEQYF.

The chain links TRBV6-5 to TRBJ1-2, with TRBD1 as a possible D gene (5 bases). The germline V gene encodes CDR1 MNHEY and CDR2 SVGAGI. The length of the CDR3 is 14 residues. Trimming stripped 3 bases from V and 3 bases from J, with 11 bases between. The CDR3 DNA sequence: TGTGCCAGCAGTTATCGGGGGAATTACTATGGCTACACCTTC. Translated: CASSYRGNYYGYTF.

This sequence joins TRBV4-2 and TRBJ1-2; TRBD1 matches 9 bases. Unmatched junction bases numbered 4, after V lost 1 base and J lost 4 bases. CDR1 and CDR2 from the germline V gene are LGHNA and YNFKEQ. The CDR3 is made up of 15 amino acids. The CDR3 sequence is CASSQAWTGAYGYTF. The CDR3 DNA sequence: TGTGCCAGCAGCCAAGCTTGGACAGGGGCCTATGGCTACACCTTC.

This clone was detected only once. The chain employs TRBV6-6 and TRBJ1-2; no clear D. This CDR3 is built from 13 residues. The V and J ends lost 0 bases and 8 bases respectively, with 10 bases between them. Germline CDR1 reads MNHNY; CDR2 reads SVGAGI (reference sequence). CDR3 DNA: TGTGCCAGCAGTTACTCCCTTAGCGGGGGCTACACCTTC. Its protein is CASSYSLSGGYTF.

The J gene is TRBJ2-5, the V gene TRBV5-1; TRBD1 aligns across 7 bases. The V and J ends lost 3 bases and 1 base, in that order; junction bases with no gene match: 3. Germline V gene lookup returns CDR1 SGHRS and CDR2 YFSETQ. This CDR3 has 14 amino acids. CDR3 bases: TGCGCCAGCAGCTCGGGACAGATCCAAGAGACCCAGTACTTC. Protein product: CASSSGQIQETQYF.

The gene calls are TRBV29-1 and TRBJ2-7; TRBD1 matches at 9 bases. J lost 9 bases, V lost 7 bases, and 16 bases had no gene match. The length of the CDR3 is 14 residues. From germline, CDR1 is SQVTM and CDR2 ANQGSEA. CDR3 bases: TGCAGCGCTGGACCGGGACAGGGTTGGCCGGGGCAGTACTTC. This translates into CSAGPGQGWPGQYF.

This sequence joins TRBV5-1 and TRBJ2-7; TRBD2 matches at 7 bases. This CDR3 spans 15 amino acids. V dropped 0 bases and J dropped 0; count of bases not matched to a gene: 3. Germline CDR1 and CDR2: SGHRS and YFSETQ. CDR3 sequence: CASSLVTGGSYEQYF. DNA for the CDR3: TGCGCCAGCAGCTTGGTGACGGGGGGCTCCTACGAGCAGTACTTC.

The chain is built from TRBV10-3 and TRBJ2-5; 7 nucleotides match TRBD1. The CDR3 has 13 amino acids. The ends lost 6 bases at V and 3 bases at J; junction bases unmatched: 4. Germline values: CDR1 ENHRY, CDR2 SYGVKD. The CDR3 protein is CAIRPGQKETQYF. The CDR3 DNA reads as TGTGCCATCAGACCGGGACAGAAAGAGACCCAGTACTTC.

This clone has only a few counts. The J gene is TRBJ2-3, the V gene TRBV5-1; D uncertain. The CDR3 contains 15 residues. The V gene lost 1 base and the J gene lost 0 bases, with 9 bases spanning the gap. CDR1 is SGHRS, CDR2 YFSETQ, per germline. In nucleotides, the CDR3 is TGCGCCAGCAGCTTGCTACCGGAGAGCACAGATACGCAGTATTTT. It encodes CASSLLPESTDTQYF.

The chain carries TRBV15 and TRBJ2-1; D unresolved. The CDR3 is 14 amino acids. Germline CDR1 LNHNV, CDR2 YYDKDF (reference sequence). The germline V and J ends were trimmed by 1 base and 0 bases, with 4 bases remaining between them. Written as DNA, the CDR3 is TGTGCCACCAGCAGAGTCTTCTCCTACAATGAGCAGTTCTTC. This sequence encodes CATSRVFSYNEQFF.

The CDR3 sequence is CASSPRTGGLETQYF. The DNA for the CDR3 is TGTGCCAGCTCACCCCGGACAGGGGGGCTGGAGACCCAGTACTTC. The gene calls are TRBV18 and TRBJ2-5; 10 bases line up with TRBD1. In germline, CDR1 is KGHSH, CDR2 LQKENI. The CDR3 totals 15 residues. V gave up 3 bases and J gave up 5 bases; unmatched junction bases: 6.

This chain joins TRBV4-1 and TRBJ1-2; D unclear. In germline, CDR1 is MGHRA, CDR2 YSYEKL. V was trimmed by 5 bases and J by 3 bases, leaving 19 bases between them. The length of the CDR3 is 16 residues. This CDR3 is CASSGEPNLSHYGYTF. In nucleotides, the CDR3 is TGCGCCAGCAGCGGAGAACCGAACCTGAGTCACTATGGCTACACCTTC.

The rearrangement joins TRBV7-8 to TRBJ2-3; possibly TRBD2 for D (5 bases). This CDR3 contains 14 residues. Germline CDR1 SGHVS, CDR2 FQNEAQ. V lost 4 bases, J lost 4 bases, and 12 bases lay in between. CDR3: CASSSRLLADTQYF. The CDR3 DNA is TGTGCCAGCAGCTCCCGATTACTAGCAGATACGCAGTATTTT.